A selection of T cell receptor beta chains follows, all from one sample in a study of blood T cell repertoires in COVID-19. The protocol was immunoSEQ multiplex PCR, while the TCRdb copy is restricted to in-frame clones and leaves out a portion. The table includes around 260,000 clones, around nine tenths detected once. The source material was peripheral blood. All receptors come from a woman aged 55 to 70 with COVID-19, enrolled during active disease. CDR3s leave out the opening cysteine and the closing phenylalanine or tryptophan. Only some rows state a clone size, as once, few, many or a class for expanded clones.

. TRBJ1-5 TRBV4-1 11 ASAQVMGQPQH
. TRBJ2-3 TRBV11-2 14 ASIGRAGGPTDTQY
. TRBJ1-5 TRBV14 13 ASSRRQGTNQPQH
few TRBJ2-2 TRBV6-2/TRBV6-3 13 ASSLVAANTGELF
. TRBJ2-7 TRBV9 12 ASSARASSYEQY
once TRBJ2-1 TRBV19 14 ASSLGTSGRYNEQF
. TRBJ2-3 TRBV7-6 12 ASREELSTDTQY
. TRBJ2-7 TRBV15 14 ATSRERAGGPYEQY
. TRBJ2-3 TRBV7-2 15 ASSPVRRTGVLDTQY
. TRBJ1-2 TRBV10-3 11 AISEGVYGGYT
once TRBJ2-3 TRBV3-1/TRBV3-2 15 ASSQVGGGASTDTQY
. TRBJ2-4 TRBV18 16 ASSPLDIRNLAKNIQY
. TRBJ2-7 TRBV29-1 9 GYEEGDKQY
. TRBJ1-2 TRBV27 15 ASSFSVSPVTNYGYT